These T cell receptor beta chains were read from a single sample in a study of human CD8 memory T cell subsets. TCRdb re-called the 5' RACE reads and shows each CDR3 protein once, DNA omitted. This table holds several thousand distinct CDR3 sequences. Sample: CD8+ T cells from PBMCs. The source is a human donor in good health. Both conserved end residues are part of each CDR3. Size values are once, few and many counts, or a class for expanded clones, and some rows have none.

j_call clone_size v_call cdr3_aa
TRBJ2-7 . TRBV9 CASSVEGGSYEQYF
TRBJ2-1 . TRBV7-2 CASSEPIDEQFF
TRBJ2-2 . TRBV20-1 CSADPLSGANTGELFF
TRBJ2-2 . TRBV5-6 CASSFFSPRGSGELFF
TRBJ2-1 medium-sized TRBV28 CASSSGFYNEQFF
TRBJ2-1 large TRBV4-3 CASSQDGNRDGVNEQFF
TRBJ2-2 large TRBV29-1 CSVPGGAGTGELFF
TRBJ2-7 . TRBV4-1 CASSQGVSSEQYF
TRBJ1-1 . TRBV9 CASSVGGMSTEAFF
TRBJ2-5 . TRBV20-1 CSARGEDARETQYF
TRBJ2-1 . TRBV3-1 CASSQGHNYNEQFF
TRBJ1-1 . TRBV7-2 CASSLEDGGVRKAFF
TRBJ2-5 medium-sized TRBV7-3 CASSLFGTHQETQYF
TRBJ1-4 . TRBV5-5 CASSLAPSEGEKLFF
TRBJ2-3 . TRBV5-1 CASSLVMAGGPTDTQYF
TRBJ2-7 . TRBV9 CASSPYRDPYEQYF
TRBJ2-7 . TRBV20-1 CSARALAGAPYEQYF
TRBJ1-6 . TRBV29-1 CSVADSGVNSPLHF
TRBJ1-2 . TRBV12-5 CASGLGGTMLYGYTF
TRBJ2-3 medium-sized TRBV28 CASSPRTGINTDTQYF
TRBJ2-1 medium-sized TRBV27 CASSPGTGMNNEQFF
TRBJ1-2 . TRBV6-4 CASRGQGSPIYGYTF
TRBJ1-2 . TRBV18 CASSPPGGIGGYTF
TRBJ2-1 . TRBV27 CASTHGSYNEQFF
TRBJ1-1 . TRBV7-9 CASSPRPRTEAFF
TRBJ2-3 medium-sized TRBV10-3 CAISLDGVLGDTQYF
TRBJ2-3 . TRBV9 CASSVDSTGGDTQYF
TRBJ2-7 . TRBV12-3/TRBV12-4 CASSWTDSYEQYF
TRBJ1-5 . TRBV20-1 CSASGTGWNQPQHF
TRBJ2-1 . TRBV3-1 CASYVGSDYNEQFF
TRBJ1-6 . TRBV27 CASRNPGTGGRNSPLHF
TRBJ2-7 medium-sized TRBV28 CASTRPERASYEQYF
TRBJ2-7 . TRBV7-3 CASSLYPGTGGHEQYF
TRBJ2-7 . TRBV27 CASSFHGTSNEQYF
TRBJ2-2 medium-sized TRBV7-9 CASSEEGVAGELFF
TRBJ2-1 . TRBV19 CASSWGLGREQFF
TRBJ2-7 medium-sized TRBV2 CASSEFWGRVDEQYF
TRBJ2-7 . TRBV7-6 CASSLAQGPMYEQYF
TRBJ2-7 . TRBV4-2 CASSLGLDSYEQYF
TRBJ1-5 medium-sized TRBV27 CASSWSGDGQPQHF
TRBJ2-7 . TRBV20-1 CSARHGEQDIDYEQYF
TRBJ2-2 medium-sized TRBV19 CASSIEAGANTGELFF
TRBJ2-7 . TRBV20-1 CSASAIAGAHYEQYF
TRBJ2-1 . TRBV5-5 CASSFYRASNNEQFF
TRBJ2-1 medium-sized TRBV6-1 CASSEGGANEQFF
TRBJ2-1 . TRBV19 CASSFTGTDSYNEQFF
TRBJ2-1 . TRBV29-1 CSVLSGRAVEQFF
TRBJ2-7 . TRBV4-3 CASSQDRAPTYEQYF
TRBJ1-6 . TRBV7-9 CASSFPPQGVGNSPLHF
TRBJ2-5 . TRBV29-1 CSVDRDRGTSGRQETQYF
TRBJ2-7 . TRBV15 CATSISTRGGVFEQYF
TRBJ1-5 . TRBV4-2 CASSQVGGGQPQHF